One sample yielded the 24 T cell receptor beta chains listed below, sequenced in a study of T-cell reconstitution after alpha-beta-depleted transplantation in children. During its preparation, the TCRbeta library received unique molecular identifiers. MiXCR, applied by TCRdb to the PCR reads, yields one record per CDR3 protein. Of 500,000 to 600,000 distinct CDR3 sequences detected, around 27% appear once; the ten largest clones hold just over 35%. Sequenced material: PBMCs, taken before TCRalphabeta/CD19-depleted stem cell transplant. Receptor source: a boy in the first two years of life with Wiskott-Aldrich syndrome, due to receive a stem cell transplant.

This clonotype was detected only a few times. The chain links TRBV20-1 to TRBJ1-5, with 7 bases matching TRBD1. This CDR3 has 14 residues. The V segment lost 0 bases and the J segment 7 bases; nucleotides outside the gene matches: 6. Germline CDR1 and CDR2: DFQATT and SNEGSKA (reference sequence). CDR3 coding DNA: TGCAGTGCTAGAGAATGGGACAGTAGACAGCCCCAGCATTTT. Translated, it gives CSAREWDSRQPQHF.

This chain connects TRBV3-1 to TRBJ2-3; maybe TRBD2 (5 bases). Per germline, CDR1 LGHDT and CDR2 YNNKEL (reference sequence). The CDR3 is 13 residues long. V lost 8 bases and J lost 4, with 13 bases in between. The DNA for the CDR3 is TGTGCCAGCGGCGGGTATCAGGCAGATACGCAGTATTTT. This sequence encodes CASGGYQADTQYF.

Only a few counts were recorded for this clonotype. The V and J genes are TRBV12-3 or TRBV12-4 and TRBJ2-2; possible D gene TRBD2, 5 bases. Trimming pared 4 bases from V and 9 bases from J, leaving 15 bases between. The CDR3 has 14 residues. This CDR3 is CASSSRAGFRELFF. The CDR3 DNA is TGTGCCAGCAGTTCGCGGGCCGGTTTCCGGGAGCTGTTTTTT.

This clonotype has more than one count but fewer than ten. The CDR3: CSARGQAWGNQPQHF. The CDR3 DNA is TGCAGTGCTAGGGGACAAGCGTGGGGCAATCAGCCCCAGCATTTT. The chain is built from TRBV20-1 and TRBJ1-5, with D possibly being TRBD1 (6 bases). Germline V CDR1 and CDR2: DFQATT, SNEGSKA (reference sequence). V lost 3 bases, J lost 2 bases, and 14 bases lay in between. This CDR3 is built from 15 residues.

This chain uses TRBV5-1 with TRBJ2-2; D possibly uses TRBD1 or TRBD2 (7 bases each). The CDR3 covers 15 residues. The germline V gene encodes CDR1 SGHRS and CDR2 YFSETQ. Trimming left V 4 bases short and J 6 bases short, with 16 bases between. CDR3 DNA sequence: TGCGCCAGCAGCGGTACGACAGGGAGGGCCGGGGAGCTGTTTTTT. It is translated as CASSGTTGRAGELFF.

The chain employs TRBV5-1 and TRBJ2-5; possibly TRBD2 for D (6 bases). The germline gives CDR1 SGHRS, CDR2 YFSETQ. CDR3 length equals 13 residues. The V end lost 3 bases, the J end lost 1 base, and 7 bases lay between the germline ends. The CDR3 loop is CASSWTTQETQYF. The CDR3 DNA sequence: TGCGCCAGCAGCTGGACTACCCAAGAGACCCAGTACTTC.

This clonotype was counted a few times. V is TRBV12-5 and J is TRBJ2-5; D ambiguous. In germline, CDR1 is LGHNT, CDR2 FRNRAP. CDR3 length: 16 residues. V dropped 0 bases and J dropped 0 bases, with 11 bases sitting between them. The CDR3 coding sequence is TGTGCTAGTGGTTTGGTAATGCTGGCAGACCAAGAGACCCAGTACTTC. This translates into CASGLVMLADQETQYF.

The V call is TRBV5-1, the J call TRBJ1-1; 8 bases align to TRBD1. The germline V gene encodes CDR1 SGHRS and CDR2 YFSETQ. The CDR3 contains 14 residues. With 6 bases clipped from V and 3 bases from J, the junction kept 7 bases outside the gene matches. CDR3 residues: CASKGQGADTEAFF. The CDR3, as DNA: TGCGCCAGCAAGGGTCAGGGGGCCGACACTGAAGCTTTCTTT. The full variable domain, completed using reference TRBV5-1 and TRBJ1-1, is KAGVTQTPRYLIKTRGQQVTLSCSPISGHRSVSWYQQTPGQGLQFLFEYFSETQRNKGNFPGRFSGRQFSNSRSEMNVSTLELGDSALYLCASKGQGADTEAFFGQGTRLTVV.

This clonotype was detected a few times. The gene calls are TRBV20-1 and TRBJ1-2, with D perhaps TRBD1 (6 bases). Between the trimmed V and J ends, which lost 1 base and 4 bases, there was a span of 19 bases. CDR3 length equals 16 residues. The V gene's germline CDR1 is DFQATT and CDR2 SNEGSKA (reference sequence). CDR3 DNA sequence: TGCAGTGCTAGAGTTTTAACCAAGGGGGGCGGCTATGGCTACACCTTC. Translated: CSARVLTKGGGYGYTF.

The chain is built from TRBV29-1 and TRBJ1-2; 7 bases agree with TRBD1. The CDR3 consists of 12 residues. Germline V gene sequence: CDR1 SQVTM, CDR2 ANQGSEA. The junction had 6 bases not matched to a gene; V was cut back by 7 bases and J by 4 bases. The CDR3 region is CSGRDSVYGYTF. The CDR3 nucleotides read TGCAGCGGTAGGGACAGCGTCTATGGCTACACCTTC.

V and J are TRBV30 and TRBJ1-5, with D perhaps matching TRBD1 (5 bases). The germline CDR1 and CDR2 sequences are GTSNPN and SVGIG (reference sequence). The V gene lost 0 bases and the J gene lost 7 bases, with 10 bases spanning the gap. This CDR3 is 13 amino acids long. CDR3 sequence (DNA): TGTGCCTGGAGTGTCCATGACAGCCAGCCCCAGCATTTT. It translates to CAWSVHDSQPQHF.

J is TRBJ2-1 and V is TRBV10-3; D is uncertain. Germline CDR1 is ENHRY and CDR2 is SYGVKD. This CDR3 comprises 14 residues. Trimming removed 6 bases from V and 0 bases from J, with 9 bases in between. The CDR3 spells CAIRGESSYNEQFF. The CDR3 region has the DNA TGTGCCATCAGAGGCGAGAGCTCCTACAATGAGCAGTTCTTC.

This clonotype has only a few counts. The chain combines TRBV12-3 or TRBV12-4 with TRBJ2-5; 8 nucleotides agree with TRBD2. The junction had 11 bases not matched to a gene; V was cut back by 6 bases and J by 5 bases. The CDR3 sequence is 15 residues long. CDR3 residues: CASSRGGNLGETQYF. The DNA of the CDR3 is TGTGCCAGCAGCCGCGGGGGGAACCTGGGCGAGACCCAGTACTTC.

This sequence joins TRBV11-2 and TRBJ1-1; no clear D gene. CDR1 and CDR2 from the germline V gene are SGHAT and FQNNGV. The CDR3 has 14 amino acids. With 2 bases removed from V and 6 bases from J, the gap between germline ends came to 13 bases. CDR3 region: CASSLKGAWAEAFF. The DNA for the CDR3 is TGTGCCAGCAGCTTAAAGGGTGCTTGGGCTGAAGCTTTCTTT.

This clonotype was detected only once. This sequence joins TRBV19 and TRBJ2-5, with TRBD2 matching 15 bases. CDR3 length: 18 residues. V gave up 5 bases and J gave up 4 bases; unmatched junction bases: 11. Germline assignment: CDR1 LNHDA and CDR2 SQIVND (reference sequence). In DNA form, the CDR3 reads TGTGCCAGTAGTCCGCGAGGACTAGCGGGAGGGCCGCGAGAGACCCAGTACTTC. Its translation is CASSPRGLAGGPRETQYF. Drawing the rest from reference TRBV19 and TRBJ2-5, the complete variable domain is DGGITQSPKYLFRKEGQNVTLSCEQNLNHDAMYWYRQDPGQGLRLIYYSQIVNDFQKGDIAEGYSVSREKKESFPLTVTSAQKNPTAFYLCASSPRGLAGGPRETQYFGPGTRLLVL.

The chain has TRBV5-1 and TRBJ2-7; D might be TRBD2 (6 bases). Trimming pared 1 base from V and 6 bases from J, leaving 11 bases between. Germline CDR1 and CDR2: SGHRS and YFSETQ. The CDR3 length is 13 residues. The CDR3: CASSLTGRSEQYF. DNA of the CDR3: TGCGCCAGCAGCTTGACGGGGAGGAGCGAGCAGTACTTC.

The chain employs TRBV4-1 and TRBJ2-2; 7 positions agree with TRBD1. Trimming removed 2 bases from V and 4 bases from J; junction bases left unmatched: 4. Per the germline V gene, CDR1 is MGHRA and CDR2 is YSYEKL. This CDR3 has 15 amino acids. CDR3 nucleotide sequence: TGCGCCAGCAGCCAATTTGACAGGGTCACCGGGGAGCTGTTTTTT. Translation: CASSQFDRVTGELFF.

CDR3: CASSVGGKGIYNEQFF. DNA for the CDR3: TGTGCCAGCAGCGTAGGGGGGAAGGGCATATACAATGAGCAGTTCTTC. V gene TRBV9 combines with J gene TRBJ2-1; D may match TRBD1 or TRBD2 (5 bases each). This CDR3 is 16 amino acids long. V was pared by 0 bases and J by 4 bases, with 14 bases between. CDR1 and CDR2 (germline): SGDLS, YYNGEE.

This clonotype has more than one count but fewer than ten. V is TRBV29-1 and J is TRBJ2-1, with a possible D match to TRBD2 (5 bases). V was trimmed by 4 bases and J by 0 bases, leaving 16 bases between them. The germline CDR1 and CDR2 sequences are SQVTM and ANQGSEA. The CDR3 spans 16 residues. The CDR3 DNA is TGCAGCGTTGGTAAGAGCGGAAAACTCTCCTACAATGAGCAGTTCTTC. Protein product: CSVGKSGKLSYNEQFF.

This clonotype was observed a handful of times. The V and J genes are TRBV3-1 and TRBJ2-2; no definite D call. The CDR3 spans 15 residues. Trimming shortened V by 1 base and J by 10 bases, and 16 bases separated the two germline ends. Germline CDR1 and CDR2: LGHDT and YNNKEL (reference sequence). DNA for the CDR3: TGTGCCAGCAGCCAAGTTGGAGCAGCATCCGCGGAGCTGTTTTTT. Translation gives CASSQVGAASAELFF.

At least ten counts were recorded for this clonotype. The junction departs from the called germline gene at one end, perhaps through a read error. The CDR3 DNA reads TGTGCCAGCAGTTTAGCGCGGTCCTACGAGCAGTACTTC. Translation: CASSLARSYEQYF. This rearrangement joins TRBV5-1 to TRBJ2-7, with D tentatively TRBD2 (5 bases). This CDR3 is 13 amino acids long. Germline V CDR1 and CDR2: SGHRS, YFSETQ.

V is TRBV25-1 and J is TRBJ2-2, with D hard to call. The CDR3 consists of 12 residues. Germline lookup yields CDR1 MGHDK and CDR2 SYGVNS. The V and J ends lost 4 bases and 6 bases respectively, with 6 bases between them. The CDR3 here is CASSGRAGELFF. The CDR3 DNA reads as TGTGCCAGCAGTGGAAGGGCCGGGGAGCTGTTTTTT.

The J gene is TRBJ1-1, the V gene TRBV5-1, with D maybe TRBD1 (6 bases). V lost 3 bases and J 3 bases, leaving 30 bases between the germline ends. CDR3 length: 20 residues. Germline V lookup: CDR1 SGHRS, CDR2 YFSETQ. CDR3 loop: CASSYGTKIGGPPRDTEAFF. CDR3 bases: TGCGCCAGCAGCTACGGGACAAAGATTGGGGGGCCCCCCCGGGACACTGAAGCTTTCTTT.

The rearrangement links TRBV5-1 to TRBJ2-2; D not certain. The CDR3 runs 15 residues. Deletions cut 2 bases from V and 2 bases from J, with 10 bases between. The germline CDR1 and CDR2 sequences are SGHRS and YFSETQ. This chain's CDR3 is CASSFRLSNTGELFF. CDR3 coding DNA: TGCGCCAGCAGCTTCCGGCTTTCAAACACCGGGGAGCTGTTTTTT.